This TCR beta chain emerged from a study of cytomegalovirus exposure and HLA in healthy donors (dated by TCRdb to the late 2010s). Turning to the overall study: An earlier analysis of approximately 600 of the donors reported 276 Gb of sequence data and around 110 million unique TCR beta sequences from roughly 200 million T cells. Around 300 gigabases of sequencing data and 80 million or so unique TCR sequences were included in an early release covering several hundred HLA-typed donors. The genetic ancestry cluster associated with self-reported Caucasian donors included 81% of the roughly 360 genotyped donors. The aim of the study was to test whether cataloging public T cell receptors could identify signatures of past pathogen exposure. The study profiled the T cell repertoires of hundreds of subjects by immunosequencing and related them to cytomegalovirus serostatus. A separate validation cohort of over 95 different subjects was used in addition to the approximately 670-subject first cohort. To predict cytomegalovirus infection status, the study combined high-throughput TCR immunosequencing, statistical association of individual TCRs with disease status, and machine learning. A later analysis re-analyzed previously published TCR beta repertoires from 650 to 800 donors and added high-resolution HLA genotyping to study TCR occurrence patterns. Rather than drawing on any new phenotypic data, the later analysis identified candidate immune exposures from TCR beta sequences and the way those sequences occurred across donors. In an earlier analysis of more than 550 of the donors, high-throughput TCR beta sequencing was used to judge whether each TCR beta V gene segment behaved as functional or pseudogenic. Donor age, sex, ethnicity and CMV serostatus were compiled together with the repertoire data. Genome-wide SNP genotypes for about 55% of the 666 donors were used in a later genetic analysis, which treated that subset as a discovery cohort. All discovery cohort repertoires had been generated on a single sequencing platform. HLA typing covered class I and class II loci at four-digit resolution. Typing coverage varied by locus: about 629-640 donors for A, B, C, DRB1 and DQB1; more than 500 for DQA1; about 600 for DPA1; under 490 for DPB1. Because of strong linkage in the cohort, four or five DR-DQ haplotypes were treated as single units for association and clustering. Among about 400 genotyped donors of the cohort, an average of around 250,000 unique TCR beta nucleotide sequences was sequenced per donor, of which about 18% were non-productive. Study-level results and caveats: Sequencing depth was assumed to be roughly uniform across donors in the presence/absence analyses, though that assumption may not hold. Some IMGT-functional V segments, including TRBV6-2 and TRBV6-3, could not be distinguished by the 87-base-pair reads and were therefore excluded. In vitro tests confirmed that a few of the cytomegalovirus-associated TCR beta chains recognize cytomegalovirus antigens. Cytomegalovirus status was reported to be diagnosed by the classifier with high specificity and sensitivity in both the original and validation cohorts. The only immune exposure information available for the cohort was CMV serostatus. A cluster of highly shared sequence variants was judged likely to be a technical artifact of the sequencing pipeline. In the study, approximately 160 TCR beta chains were listed as associated with cytomegalovirus. A later analysis found that HLA-associated TCR beta chains were more clonally expanded and had lower generation probabilities than equally common non-associated chains. In an earlier analysis of approximately 590 of the donors, most TCR beta V segments appeared in productive rearrangements about 87% or about 30% of the time, broadly matching IMGT annotations. Because counts were too low, fewer than 20 rarely observed V segments, including chromosome 9 orphons, were excluded from the earlier analysis of about 500 of the donors. An association between a missense DCLRE1C variant and V-gene and J-gene trimming of TCR beta chains was found in a later genetic analysis and replicated in an independent cohort. The authors suggested that the approach could potentially be generalized to other disease states and immunological phenotypes. Because some donors lacked HLA typing at each locus, the association tests relied only on the typed subset. This cohort had only TCR beta chains sequenced, and the lack of alpha or paired-chain data limited which features could be detected. Correlated functional status among segregating V segments might reflect linkage disequilibrium, but an unknown experimental factor could not be ruled out. Compared with the 666-donor mean, donors in an Asian-associated ancestry cluster had fewer N-insertions in productive TCRs, according to a later genetic analysis. A further reported finding was that TCR beta sequences accurately predicted the HLA-A and HLA-B alleles for most subjects in the first cohort. Most TCR sequences were seen in very few donors, while some public TCRs were found in many individuals. In a later analysis, most CMV-associated TCR beta chains were found to appear HLA-restricted, with HLA associations seemingly driven largely by CMV exposure. According to a later analysis, TCR association rates differed among HLA loci, with DRB1 alleles showing the most associated TCRs and HLA-C alleles showing the fewest. A later analysis reported that several top co-occurrence clusters appeared linked to parvovirus B19, influenza, CMV and Epstein-Barr virus. Specific HLA alleles were associated with 18,000 or so TCR beta sequences at a false discovery rate of 0.05 in a later analysis. When HLA alleles, especially DR and DQ, strongly co-occurred, attributing TCR associations to individual alleles was difficult.

In total, 630 or so healthy bone marrow donors made up the cohort. At the time of sampling, all cohort members were nominally healthy, though unrecorded immune exposures were likely present. The donor was CMV seronegative and belonged to the group of 352 seronegative cohort members. A peripheral blood sample was collected from each donor, and TCR beta sequencing was performed on peripheral blood mononuclear cells. Genomic DNA extraction from the blood cell samples was performed with the Qiagen DNeasy Blood Extraction Kit. From its cysteine to its phenylalanine, the CDR3 spans 13 amino acids. The entry retains the CDR3 DNA only, 39 bases that are in frame from base 1. Between the V and J ends, shortened by 6 bases and 3 bases respectively, the junction contains 9 bases. The germline V gene sets CDR1 to MDHEN and CDR2 to SYDVKM. Libraries were prepared through the immunoSEQ multiplex PCR assay. The multiplex PCR relied on a mix of 60 forward primers for TCR Vbeta segments and 13 reverse primers for TCR Jbeta segments. The CDR3 region of rearranged TCR beta genes was amplified from genomic DNA by a multiplex PCR assay. The amplified TCR beta libraries were sequenced on the Illumina HiSeq System as 87-base-pair reads. In the paper's pipeline: In a later analysis, roughly 80 million unique TCR beta chains were counted across the approximately 640 repertoires, and approximately 11 million of these chains were shared by at least two donors. A nearest-neighbor algorithm error-corrected the raw reads and collapsed the reads into unique sequences, merging closely related sequences to remove PCR and sequencing errors. To assign V, D and J gene segments, CDR3 sequences were aligned to IMGT reference sequences. For a sequence to be retained, a match of at least six nucleotides to both a V gene segment and a J gene segment was required. A rearrangement counted as productive if the CDR3 had no stop codons and remained in frame with V and J, and every other rearrangement counted as non-productive. CDR3 was defined by IMGT convention, running from the second conserved V-encoded cysteine to the conserved J-encoded phenylalanine. The earlier analysis of roughly 590 of the donors excluded any sequence lacking an unambiguous match to a single V gene segment. In an earlier analysis of 450 to 700 of the donors, V segments were called functional above 56.7% productive rearrangements and were called segregating when the between-donor standard deviation exceeded 5%. To diagnose cytomegalovirus status from the catalog of TCR beta chain sequences, a statistical classification framework was built. In a later analysis, V and J genes were assigned by comparing TCR nucleotide sequences against IMGT/GENE-DB human TR gene sequences. Using the TCRdist pipeline, a later analysis assigned CDR3 sequences along with most-parsimonious VDJ recombination scenarios. In a later analysis, each TCR beta chain was defined by its CDR3 amino acid sequence together with its V-gene family, and reads without a unique V-gene family were excluded. To address suspected cross-contamination and a sequencing artifact, a later analysis removed around 600 highly shared, low-generation-probability nucleotide sequences. For each public chain, a later analysis derived a clonal expansion index from normalized ranks of inferred template counts within each repertoire. Generation probabilities in a later analysis came from a VDJ recombination model fitted to out-of-frame rearrangements, and those results were checked against IGoR. In a later analysis, hypergeometric tests were used to score TCR-TCR, TCR-HLA and TCR-CMV co-occurrence, with a repertoire-size bias correction applied to TCR pairs. To estimate false discovery rates, a later analysis permuted the HLA or CMV assignments 20 times. A later analysis grouped co-occurring TCRs with DBSCAN, adding TCRdist sequence similarity when clustering within HLA-allele-positive subsets. Repertoires with fewer than 30,000 or more than 120,000 public chains were left out of co-occurrence clustering, as were a handful of repertoires with anomalous nucleotide sharing. Not all clones reach the TCRdb copy of this immuneACCESS table, which keeps in-frame sequences only. Checked studies attribute under half of the gap to unresolved V genes and leave the rest unexplained. V and J calls plus clone size are reproduced from that table; the DNA served to infer D and trimming. This sample comprises some 90,000 clones, roughly 70% of them detected only once. Jointly, the top ten make up more than 2.5% of the sample.

On this clone itself: Which antigen it targets is not known. Per-base qualities were not stored, and no clone one base away is much larger.

The specimen sequenced was PBMCs. The receptor was isolated from a man aged 40-55 years in good health and CMV-seronegative. The chain employs TRBV28 and TRBJ2-1; the D gene is possibly TRBD1, with 5 bases matching. Here the CDR3 is given as CASSYDSYNEQFF. The nucleotide sequence is TGTGCCAGCAGCTATGACAGCTACAATGAGCAGTTCTTC.